These 14 T cell receptor beta chains came from one sample sequenced in a study of OX40 agonist ivuxolimab in advanced cancers. TCRdb keeps only in-frame clones here, not all; method: immunoSEQ multiplex PCR. The sample has roughly 70,000 clones; about four fifths are singletons. Specimen: CD4+ or CD8+ T cells sorted from blood, collected in a trial of the OX40 agonist ivuxolimab. The receptors here all came from an adult with an advanced solid tumor such as melanoma, head and neck, liver or kidney cancer.

The chain is built from TRBV5-1 and TRBJ1-2; 7 nucleotides match TRBD1. The V segment lost 0 bases and the J segment 4 bases; nucleotides outside the gene matches: 9. The germline V gene has CDR1 SGHRS and CDR2 YFSETQ. There are 16 residues in the CDR3. For the CDR3, the DNA is TGCGCCAGCAGCTTGGCCGGGCCCCGGGACAGCTATGGCTACACCTTC. Its protein is CASSLAGPRDSYGYTF.

This chain joins TRBV18 and TRBJ2-2; D might be TRBD1 or TRBD2, each matching 5 bases. This CDR3 is built from 17 residues. With 1 base removed from V and 5 bases from J, the gap between germline ends came to 17 bases. Looked up from germline, CDR1 is KGHSH and CDR2 is LQKENI. CDR3 in amino acids: CASSPRTGAGTTGELFF. As DNA, the CDR3 is TGTGCCAGCTCACCACGCACGGGTGCCGGGACGACCGGGGAGCTGTTTTTT. Variable domain in full (rest from reference TRBV18 and TRBJ2-2): NAGVMQNPRHLVRRRGQEARLRCSPMKGHSHVYWYRQLPEEGLKFMVYLQKENIIDESGMPKERFSAEFPKEGPSILRIQQVVRGDSAAYFCASSPRTGAGTTGELFFGEGSRLTVL.

The rearrangement joins TRBV2 to TRBJ2-1; TRBD2 might be the D (6 bases). V was shortened by 10 bases and J by 14 bases, with 18 bases between the two germline ends. Germline CDR1 is SNHLY and CDR2 is FYNNEI. CDR3 length equals 11 residues. DNA for the CDR3: TGTGCCATACCGGGACTCCTTAACGAGTTCTTC. Translating it yields CAIPGLLNEFF.

The V and J genes are TRBV6-6 and TRBJ1-1; D gene uncertain. Per germline, CDR1 MNHNY and CDR2 SVGAGI (reference sequence). The V gene lost 2 bases and the J gene lost 3 bases, with 7 bases spanning the gap. The CDR3 is made up of 13 amino acids. The CDR3 DNA sequence: TGTGCCAGCAGTTACACCATGGACACTGAAGCTTTCTTT. This gives the protein CASSYTMDTEAFF.

The rearrangement links TRBV5-6 to TRBJ2-7, with D possibly being TRBD1 (5 bases). V lost 4 bases and J lost 5, with 13 bases in between. The germline gives CDR1 SGHDT, CDR2 YYEEEE. The CDR3 has 13 residues. The CDR3: CASSKPWTNEQYF. The CDR3 DNA reads as TGTGCCAGCAGCAAGCCTTGGACAAACGAGCAGTACTTC.

The rearrangement uses TRBV5-1 and TRBJ2-5, with a weak D call TRBD2 (7 bases). This CDR3 is built from 15 residues. Per the germline V gene, CDR1 is SGHRS and CDR2 is YFSETQ. Between the trimmed V and J ends, which lost 0 bases and 1 base, there was a span of 10 bases. The DNA of the CDR3 is TGCGCCAGCAGCTTGGTCGCGGGGGCCCAAGAGACCCAGTACTTC. Its translation: CASSLVAGAQETQYF.

This clone was counted once. The chain couples TRBV6-6 to TRBJ1-1; D gene ambiguous. The CDR3 totals 14 residues. V lost 7 bases to trimming and J lost 3 bases, with 15 bases between them. The germline gives CDR1 MNHNY, CDR2 SVGAGI (reference sequence). This CDR3 is CASTLTEGYTEAFF. CDR3 in DNA: TGTGCCAGCACCCTTACAGAAGGTTACACTGAAGCTTTCTTT.

This clone turned up a few times. V usage is TRBV9 and J usage is TRBJ1-4; D is unclear. Trimming took 0 bases from V and 7 from J, leaving 13 bases between them. Germline-derived CDR1 and CDR2 are SGDLS and YYNGEE. CDR3 size: 15 residues. This CDR3 reads CASSVGRGDGEKLFF. In DNA, the CDR3 is TGTGCCAGCAGCGTAGGGCGGGGTGACGGTGAAAAACTGTTTTTT.

The rearrangement joins TRBV11-2 to TRBJ2-2, with a tentative D call TRBD2 (6 bases). This CDR3 spans 15 amino acids. V was cut by 0 bases and J by 6 bases, with 11 bases left in between. CDR1 is SGHAT, CDR2 FQNNGV, per germline. The CDR3 DNA follows: TGTGCCAGCAGCTTAGATCGTTCGGGAGCCGGGGAGCTGTTTTTT. Amino acids: CASSLDRSGAGELFF.

This rearrangement joins TRBV7-2 to TRBJ2-2; TRBD1 or TRBD2 may be the D gene (6 bases each). CDR1 is SGHTA, CDR2 FQGNSA, per germline. This CDR3 region has 16 residues. The ends were cut back, 2 bases at V and 2 bases at J, with 12 bases in the middle. CDR3: CASSLFGGPNTGELFF. As DNA, the CDR3 is TGTGCCAGCAGCTTATTCGGGGGCCCTAACACCGGGGAGCTGTTTTTT.

This clone was picked up a small number of times. CDR3 coding DNA: TGTGCCACCGTGGGACTAGCGGGGTCGGGAGATACGCAGTATTTT. Amino acids: CATVGLAGSGDTQYF. The V call is TRBV2, the J call TRBJ2-3, with 13 bases matching TRBD2. Per germline, CDR1 SNHLY and CDR2 FYNNEI. The CDR3 sequence is 15 residues long. The J segment lost 5 bases and the V segment lost 10 bases, leaving 9 bases of the junction unmatched.

The chain is built from TRBV4-1 and TRBJ2-1; 10 nucleotides line up with TRBD1. The junction had 5 bases not matched to a gene; V was cut back by 4 bases and J by 8 bases. The germline CDR1 and CDR2 sequences are MGHRA and YSYEKL. The CDR3 is 14 amino acids. The CDR3, as DNA: TGCGCCAGCAGCCGTAGACAGGGGGCTGATGAGCAGTTCTTC. It yields the protein CASSRRQGADEQFF.

This clone was detected only a few times. The chain employs TRBV28 and TRBJ2-1, with 8 bases lining up with TRBD1. CDR1 MDHEN and CDR2 SYDVKM come from the germline V gene. The V and J ends lost 5 bases and 1 base, in that order; junction bases with no gene match: 7. The CDR3 length is 16 residues. The CDR3 bases are TGTGCCAGCAGTCTTCCAGGGGGCCAGTCCTACAATGAGCAGTTCTTC. Protein sequence: CASSLPGGQSYNEQFF. Looking up the rest from reference TRBV28 and TRBJ2-1 gives the full variable domain: DVKVTQSSRYLVKRTGEKVFLECVQDMDHENMFWYRQDPGLGLRLIYFSYDVKMKEKGDIPEGYSVSREKKERFSLILESASTNQTSMYLCASSLPGGQSYNEQFFGPGTRLTVL.

The chain is built from TRBV2 and TRBJ2-7; D is possibly TRBD2 (6 bases). CDR3 length: 13 residues. Trimming shortened V by 4 bases and J by 5 bases, and 12 bases separated the two germline ends. Germline V gives CDR1 SNHLY, CDR2 FYNNEI. The CDR3 is CASSGTPGDEQYF. The CDR3 DNA follows: TGTGCCAGCAGTGGGACCCCGGGGGACGAGCAGTACTTC.